These T cell receptor beta chains were read from a single sample in a study of OX40 agonist ivuxolimab in advanced cancers. TCRdb keeps only in-frame clones here, not all; method: immunoSEQ multiplex PCR. The sample consists of tens of thousands of clones, about 88% of them appearing once. The material was CD4+ or CD8+ T cells sorted from blood, obtained in a trial of the OX40 agonist ivuxolimab. These receptors all come from an adult with an advanced solid tumor such as melanoma, head and neck, liver or kidney cancer. The CDR3 runs from the conserved cysteine through the conserved F or W. The D gene is left open where the match is weak. Rows give clone size only sometimes, using once, few, many, or a class for an expanded clone.

clone_size j_call cdr3_length v_call d_call cdr3_aa cdr3_nt
. TRBJ2-5 11 TRBV30 TRBD1 CASDREVTQYF TGTGCCTCGGACAGGGAGGTGACCCAGTACTTC
. TRBJ1-4 15 TRBV27 . CASSETFATNEKLFF TGTGCCAGCAGTGAGACTTTTGCAACTAATGAAAAACTGTTTTTT
. TRBJ2-7 17 TRBV27 TRBD1 CASSLIGMTDRRTEQYF TGTGCCAGCAGTTTGATTGGGATGACGGACAGGAGGACCGAGCAGTACTTC
. TRBJ2-7 14 TRBV10-2 TRBD2 CASSIPAGAYEQYF TGCGCCAGCAGTATCCCGGCGGGGGCCTACGAGCAGTACTTC
. TRBJ2-6 18 TRBV9 . CASSVPRVPQRGANVLTF TGTGCCAGCAGCGTTCCCCGGGTCCCCCAAAGGGGGGCCAACGTCCTGACTTTC
. TRBJ2-3 14 TRBV7-9 . CASSPGGGADTQYF TGTGCCAGCAGCCCCGGAGGGGGGGCAGATACGCAGTATTTT
. TRBJ1-2 13 TRBV27 . CASSTDRNYGYTF TGTGCCAGCAGTACGGACAGAAACTATGGCTACACCTTC
. TRBJ2-7 16 TRBV7-6 . CASSLETGKVPYEQYF TGTGCCAGCAGCTTAGAAACCGGGAAGGTTCCCTACGAGCAGTACTTC
. TRBJ2-2 17 TRBV7-3 . CASSLTPGGTNTGELFF TGTGCCAGCAGCTTAACCCCCGGCGGGACTAACACCGGGGAGCTGTTTTTT
. TRBJ1-4 11 TRBV7-9 . CASSQREKLFF TGTGCCAGCAGCCAAAGAGAAAAACTGTTTTTT
. TRBJ1-6 14 TRBV28 TRBD1 CASSPGQGNSPLHF TGTGCCAGCAGCCCTGGACAGGGTAATTCACCCCTCCACTTT
. TRBJ2-5 16 TRBV9 . CASSVEGGRPGETQYF TGTGCCAGCAGCGTAGAGGGGGGCCGCCCGGGGGAGACCCAGTACTTC
. TRBJ2-7 14 TRBV7-3 TRBD1 CASSPGQGAGEQYF TGTGCCAGCAGCCCGGGACAGGGGGCAGGCGAGCAGTACTTC
. TRBJ2-1 18 TRBV28 TRBD2 CASSFPLAGASSYNEQFF TGTGCCAGCAGTTTCCCACTAGCGGGGGCCAGCTCCTACAATGAGCAGTTCTTC
. TRBJ2-1 16 TRBV5-1 TRBD1 CASSLSGQGAGNEQFF TGCGCCAGCAGCTTGAGCGGGCAGGGGGCAGGTAATGAGCAGTTCTTC
. TRBJ2-7 12 TRBV2 . CASRGLRNEQYF TGTGCCAGCAGGGGTCTGAGAAACGAGCAGTACTTC
. TRBJ1-1 15 TRBV7-2 . CASRSPGGLNTEAFF TGTGCCAGCAGATCCCCCGGGGGCCTTAACACTGAAGCTTTCTTT
few TRBJ2-3 12 TRBV9 . CASSGDTDTQYF TGTGCCAGCAGCGGCGACACAGATACGCAGTATTTT
. TRBJ1-4 15 TRBV6-5 . CASSFGPGYGEKLFF TGTGCCAGCAGTTTTGGGCCAGGGTATGGTGAAAAACTGTTTTTT
. TRBJ2-5 12 TRBV13 . CASRSDYETQYF TGTGCCAGCAGATCCGACTATGAGACCCAGTACTTC
few TRBJ1-1 14 TRBV19 . CASSIHPGGSEAFF TGTGCCAGTAGTATACACCCCGGGGGGTCTGAAGCTTTCTTT
. TRBJ2-4 14 TRBV29-1 . CSFLVEWKNDIQYF TGCAGCTTCCTCGTTGAATGGAAAAACGACATTCAGTACTTC
. TRBJ2-7 13 TRBV5-6 . CASSLGDAYEQYF TGTGCCAGCAGCTTGGGGGACGCCTACGAGCAGTACTTC
. TRBJ2-7 14 TRBV28 TRBD2 CASSLGTSVYEQYF TGTGCCAGCAGTTTAGGGACTAGCGTCTACGAGCAGTACTTC
. TRBJ2-7 15 TRBV27 TRBD2 CASSFAGGPTFEQYF TGTGCCAGCAGTTTCGCGGGAGGGCCAACTTTCGAGCAGTACTTC
. TRBJ2-7 14 TRBV9 TRBD2 CASSASGRSYEQYF TGTGCCAGCAGCGCGAGCGGGAGGTCCTACGAGCAGTACTTC
. TRBJ1-2 13 TRBV11-1 . CASTLREDYGYTF TGTGCCAGCACCCTCAGGGAGGACTATGGCTACACCTTC
once TRBJ2-7 14 TRBV11-2 . CASSPPPGAYEQYF TGTGCCAGCAGCCCCCCCCCGGGGGCCTACGAGCAGTACTTC
. TRBJ2-5 17 TRBV2 TRBD2 CASSEWTSGGASETQYF TGTGCCAGCAGTGAATGGACTAGCGGGGGGGCCTCAGAGACCCAGTACTTC
. TRBJ2-5 13 TRBV2 TRBD2 CASSSHSGETQYF TGTGCCAGCAGTTCACATAGCGGGGAGACCCAGTACTTC
. TRBJ2-1 13 TRBV19 . CATSLSSYNEQFF TGTGCCACTAGCCTTAGCTCCTACAATGAGCAGTTCTTC
. TRBJ2-6 14 TRBV15 . CATSTRAGANVLTF TGTGCCACCAGCACCAGGGCCGGGGCCAACGTCCTGACTTTC
. TRBJ1-1 14 TRBV7-9 . CASSFTSPGTEAFF TGTGCCAGCAGCTTTACATCACCGGGCACTGAAGCTTTCTTT
. TRBJ1-2 16 TRBV28 . CASSPFRMEVPYGYTF TGTGCCAGCAGTCCGTTTCGCATGGAAGTACCCTATGGCTACACCTTC
. TRBJ2-7 12 TRBV2 . CASSEGNYEQYF TGTGCCAGCAGTGAAGGGAACTACGAGCAGTACTTC
. TRBJ1-5 15 TRBV16 . CASSQLGYSNQPQHF TGTGCCAGCAGCCAACTAGGGTATAGCAATCAGCCCCAGCATTTT
. TRBJ2-7 14 TRBV6-5 TRBD1 CASSYSDRGYEQYF TGTGCCAGCAGTTATTCGGACAGGGGCTACGAGCAGTACTTC
. TRBJ2-3 16 TRBV5-1 . CASSSRHRDLTDTQYF TGCGCCAGCAGCTCCCGACACAGGGACCTCACAGATACGCAGTATTTT
. TRBJ2-2 16 TRBV25-1 . CASSEITGSRTGELFF TGTGCCAGCAGTGAGATCACAGGGTCGAGGACCGGGGAGCTGTTTTTT
. TRBJ2-7 13 TRBV11-3 TRBD1 CASSPQGTAVQYF TGTGCCAGCAGCCCGCAAGGGACAGCTGTGCAGTACTTC
. TRBJ2-7 14 TRBV5-1 . CASRLGRDSYEQYF TGCGCCAGCCGCCTCGGGCGGGACTCCTACGAGCAGTACTTC
. TRBJ2-2 14 TRBV28 . CASSLSSRTGELFF TGTGCCAGCAGTTTATCCAGTCGAACCGGGGAGCTGTTTTTT
. TRBJ2-7 16 TRBV4-2 TRBD2 CASSFTFPGTSNEQYF TGTGCCAGCAGTTTCACTTTCCCCGGGACTAGTAACGAGCAGTACTTC
. TRBJ2-5 15 TRBV9 . CASSPWTADQETQYF TGTGCCAGCAGCCCGTGGACAGCCGATCAAGAGACCCAGTACTTC
once TRBJ1-2 15 TRBV21-1 . CASSKGGGGGYGYTF TGTGCCAGCAGCAAAGGAGGGGGAGGTGGCTATGGCTACACCTTC
. TRBJ2-2 16 TRBV9 TRBD1 CASSATGQANTGELFF TGTGCCAGCAGCGCTACGGGACAGGCGAACACCGGGGAGCTGTTTTTT
many TRBJ2-7 15 TRBV5-1 . CASSLSRGNSYEQYF TGCGCCAGCAGCTTGAGTCGCGGGAACTCCTACGAGCAGTACTTC
. TRBJ2-5 15 TRBV27 . CASSPRDPTFETQYF TGTGCCAGCAGTCCCCGGGACCCGACCTTTGAGACCCAGTACTTC